The present T cell receptor beta chain was sequenced within a study of cytomegalovirus exposure and HLA in healthy donors. Study outcomes and limitations: Per a later analysis, fewer than 20,000 TCR beta sequences showed association with HLA alleles at 0.05 false discovery rate.

Comment on this clone: Its antigen is unknown.

It was with 60 Vbeta and 13 Jbeta primers that the PCR ran. The table came from immunoSEQ multiplex PCR; TCRdb's copy has only in-frame clones and leaves some out. This table holds 150,000 to 200,000 clones, roughly 75% found once. The CDR3 spans 11 residues. In germline, CDR1 is SGHAT, CDR2 FQNNGV. V lost 5 bases and J 5 bases, leaving 6 bases between the germline ends. Sequences were obtained from PBMCs. The origin of this receptor is a man aged 40-49 years in good health and CMV-seronegative. J is TRBJ2-5 and V is TRBV11-2; D is unresolved. CDR3 amino acids: CASSPFETQYF. The CDR3 DNA is TGTGCCAGCAGCCCCTTTGAGACCCAGTACTTC. Full variable domain (outside the CDR3, taken from reference TRBV11-2 and TRBJ2-5): EAGVAQSPRYKIIEKRQSVAFWCNPISGHATLYWYQQILGQGPKLLIQFQNNGVVDDSQLPKDRFSAERLKGVDSTLKIQPAKLEDSAVYLCASSPFETQYFGPGTRLLVL.